This T cell receptor beta chain was identified during a study of CD8 T cells in Susac syndrome. Treatment-naive patients with stable or active relapsing-remitting disease served as multiple sclerosis controls. Germline V gene data show CDR1 as GTSNPN and CDR2 as SVGIG (reference sequence). The length of the CDR3 is 13 residues. The germline V and J ends were trimmed by 3 bases and 3 bases, with 12 bases remaining between them. Random hexamers primed reverse transcription of roughly 0.5 to 1 ug RNA. A single record per CDR3 protein comes from TCRdb applying MiXCR to the immunoSEQ multiplex PCR reads. There are some 130,000 distinct CDR3 sequences in the sample; approximately 89% occur only once, and around 0.24% lies in the top ten.

This receptor was identified in a human donor with multiple sclerosis. The source material was CD8+ T cells from PBMCs. The rearrangement uses TRBV30 and TRBJ2-7; D is uncertain. CDR3 sequence: CAWRDNDNYEQYF. The CDR3 DNA follows: TGTGCCTGGAGGGATAACGACAACTACGAGCAGTACTTC. Drawing the rest from reference TRBV30 and TRBJ2-7, the complete variable domain is SQTIHQWPATLVQPVGSPLSLECTVEGTSNPNLYWYRQAAGRGLQLLFYSVGIGQISSEVPQNLSASRPQDRQFILSSKKLLLSDSGFYLCAWRDNDNYEQYFGPGTRLTVT.